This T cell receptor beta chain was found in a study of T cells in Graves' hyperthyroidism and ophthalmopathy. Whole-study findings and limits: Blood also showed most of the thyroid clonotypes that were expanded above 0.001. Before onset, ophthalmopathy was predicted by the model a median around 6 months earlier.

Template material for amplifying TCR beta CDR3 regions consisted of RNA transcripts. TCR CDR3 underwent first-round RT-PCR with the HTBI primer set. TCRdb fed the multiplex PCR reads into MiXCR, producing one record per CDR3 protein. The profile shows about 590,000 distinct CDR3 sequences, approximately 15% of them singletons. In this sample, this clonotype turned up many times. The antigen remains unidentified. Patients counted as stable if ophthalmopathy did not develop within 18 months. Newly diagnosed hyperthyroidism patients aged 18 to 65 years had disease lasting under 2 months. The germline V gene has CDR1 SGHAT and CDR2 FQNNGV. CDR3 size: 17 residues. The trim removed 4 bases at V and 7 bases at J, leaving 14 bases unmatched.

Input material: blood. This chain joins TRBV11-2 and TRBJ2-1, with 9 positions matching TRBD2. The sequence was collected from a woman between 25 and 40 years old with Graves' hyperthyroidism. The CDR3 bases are TGTGCCAGCAGCTCTAGCAGGGTTAGCGGGAGCAGGAATGAGCAGTTCTTC. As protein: CASSSSRVSGSRNEQFF.